This T cell receptor beta chain was observed in a study of neurological immune-mediated disorders (dated by TCRdb to between 2019 and 2020). About the full investigation: Peripheral blood TCR-beta repertoires from HTLV-I-associated myelopathy (HAM/TSP) patients, multiple sclerosis patients and healthy controls were compared by UMI-based sequencing. Longitudinal samples, technical triplicates and paired sorted CD4+ and CD8+ T-cell subsets, alongside PBMC samples, were included among the approximately 110 TCR-beta libraries. Of the 68 subjects in the cohort, around 15 were HAM/TSP patients, approximately 35 were multiple sclerosis patients, and about 20 were healthy controls. Overall study outcomes, separate from this receptor: TCR clonal expansion was highest in HAM/TSP patients and lowest in MS patients, with MS patients falling below even healthy controls. No identical CDR3 amino acid sequences were found to be shared among expanded clones across subjects, suggesting that TCR-beta repertoires were private in all groups.

For the sorted-subset TCR libraries, the starting material was 850,000 to 1,000,000 sorted CD4+ or CD8+ T cells. Peripheral blood underwent Ficoll-Hypaque density gradient centrifugation to isolate PBMCs, which were then cryopreserved in liquid nitrogen. Paired sorted CD4+ and CD8+ subsets came from healthy controls, HAM/TSP patients and MS patients. This clonotype has ten or more counts. This clone's antigen is unknown. The record has no base qualities; no much larger clone is one base away. cDNA synthesis used template-switch 5'RACE with a primer carrying a 10-nucleotide random unique molecular identifier tagging each TCR transcript. Every sequencing run yielded over 160 million TCR-beta sequences covering 15-18 subjects. The RNeasy kit was used for extraction of total RNA. Using the KAPA Real-time Library Amplification kit, TCR-beta VDJ regions were amplified with primers for the TCR constant region and the 5'RACE anchor. Sample indexes and Illumina adaptors were added in a first PCR, after which library yield was increased in a second PCR. The roughly 650 bp TCR product was size-selected on a 2% E-gel SizeSelection system after Ampure bead purification. Library quality was checked on a Bioanalyzer, concentration was measured with Qubit, and libraries were quantified with the Kapa Library Quantification kit before pooling. Paired-end 2 x 150 bp sequencing of the libraries was performed on an Illumina HiSeq 2500. To increase sequence diversity, roughly 24-31% phiX was spiked into each library pool. In the original analysis: The UMI-based MiGEC pipeline processed quality-filtered reads and removed over 75% of raw TCR sequences during error correction. VDJ genes were aligned to IMGT germline references, and clonotypes were defined by unique CDR3 amino acid sequence plus V-J genes. Clonal expansion, Shannon diversity, and CDR3 relatedness (CalcPairwiseDistances, ClusterSamples) were evaluated with VDJtools, and phylogenetic trees were built with CLCbio workbench. Using coefficient-of-variation modelling across technical triplicates, the study counted a clone as expanded if it had at least 8 unique UMIs. Using fastp trimming at Q25 and MiXCR clonotype assembly, TCRdb reanalyzed the public sequencing data and kept in-frame beta chains. Rows with a matching CDR3 protein are joined into one entry that keeps the most common DNA and genes. TCRdb's processing, not the authors' own work, is the source of the V and J calls. The sample table contains more than 25,000 distinct CDR3 sequences; only one count was recorded for roughly 23% of them. Roughly 30% of the sample belongs to the ten largest clones.

V sheds 1 base and J sheds 2 bases, leaving 1 base between their ends. The CDR1 and CDR2 encoded by the germline V gene are SGHRS and YFSETQ. The CDR3 holds 12 amino acids from the cysteine to the phenylalanine. The kept DNA is CDR3 alone, 36 bases in frame from the first base. Sequencing input: CD4+ T cells from blood. Recombination joined TRBV5-1 with TRBJ2-1; the D gene remains uncertain. The sequence was obtained from a man aged 45-65 years with HTLV-1-associated myelopathy (HAM/TSP). The CDR3 corresponds to CASSLPYNEQFF. The DNA sequence is given as TGCGCCAGCAGCTTGCCCTACAATGAGCAGTTCTTC.